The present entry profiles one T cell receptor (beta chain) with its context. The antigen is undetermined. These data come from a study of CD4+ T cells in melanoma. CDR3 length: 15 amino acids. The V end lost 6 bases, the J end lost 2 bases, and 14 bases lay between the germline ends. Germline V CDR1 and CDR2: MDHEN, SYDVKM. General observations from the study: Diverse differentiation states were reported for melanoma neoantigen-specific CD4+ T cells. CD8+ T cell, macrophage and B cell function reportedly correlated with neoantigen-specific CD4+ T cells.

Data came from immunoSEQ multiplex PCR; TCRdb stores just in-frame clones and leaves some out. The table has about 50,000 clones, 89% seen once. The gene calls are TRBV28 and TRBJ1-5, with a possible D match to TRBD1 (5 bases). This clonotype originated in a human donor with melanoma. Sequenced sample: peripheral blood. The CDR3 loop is CASSWGGTGNQPQHF. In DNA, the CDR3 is TGTGCCAGCAGCTGGGGCGGTACGGGCAATCAGCCCCAGCATTTT.